This T cell receptor beta chain was sequenced during a study of PD-1 blockade in classical Hodgkin lymphoma. Background on the study: Patients were administered nivolumab (3 mg/kg intravenously) every 2 weeks. The study's findings and limits: The diversity seen at baseline in complete responders resembled that of newly diagnosed patients.

Sequencing used immunoSEQ multiplex PCR; TCRdb keeps in-frame clones, though not all of them. The table has about 62,000 clones, roughly 88% seen once. Relapse was seen in all patients after autologous stem cell transplantation, and brentuximab vedotin exposure was variable. As for this clone: Its target is unknown.

V was clipped by 8 bases and J by 0 bases, with 9 bases between them. The CDR3 runs 13 residues. Germline values: CDR1 SNHLY, CDR2 FYNNEI. The origin of this receptor is a human donor with classical Hodgkin lymphoma. This chain connects TRBV2 to TRBJ2-3; weak D call: TRBD1 (6 bases). The specimen comprised peripheral blood mononuclear cells (PBMCs), sampled at baseline. The CDR3 sequence is CASRRGSTDTQYF. The CDR3 coding sequence is TGTGCCAGCCGCAGGGGTAGCACAGATACGCAGTATTTT.